These 3 T cell receptor beta chains share one sample of origin, sequenced in a study of blood T cell repertoires in COVID-19. Clones were sequenced by immunoSEQ multiplex PCR, and TCRdb holds only the in-frame ones, with some missing. Of 150,000 to 200,000 clones in the sample, about 83% are singletons; the top ten hold less than 3%. Specimen: peripheral blood. These receptors came from a woman older than 75 with COVID-19, enrolled during active disease.

The chain uses TRBV7-9 and TRBJ2-6; D possibly corresponds to TRBD1 (6 bases). CDR3 length: 15 amino acids. Germline-derived CDR1 and CDR2 are SEHNR and FQNEAQ (reference sequence). The germline V and J ends were trimmed by 5 bases and 2 bases, with 10 bases remaining between them. CDR3 residues: CASSLHRAGANVLTF. CDR3 DNA sequence: TGTGCCAGCAGCCTTCACAGGGCTGGGGCCAACGTCCTGACTTTC.

The rearrangement uses TRBV11-2 and TRBJ2-7; maybe TRBD2 (6 bases). This CDR3 region has 14 residues. V was clipped by 5 bases and J by 7 bases, with 18 bases between them. Germline lookup yields CDR1 SGHAT and CDR2 FQNNGV. The DNA of the CDR3 is TGTGCCAGCAGCCGGGGACTCGCCGGTGGGGAGCAGTACTTC. It is translated as CASSRGLAGGEQYF.

The table lists this clone with a count of one. The chain combines TRBV5-8 with TRBJ2-5; D may be TRBD2 (6 bases). With 0 bases removed from V and 5 bases from J, the gap between germline ends came to 11 bases. Germline loops: CDR1 SGHTS, CDR2 YDEGEE. This CDR3 comprises 14 residues. CDR3 coding DNA: TGTGCCAGCAGCTTGGTCGGCGGGACGGAGACCCAGTACTTC. Translated: CASSLVGGTETQYF.